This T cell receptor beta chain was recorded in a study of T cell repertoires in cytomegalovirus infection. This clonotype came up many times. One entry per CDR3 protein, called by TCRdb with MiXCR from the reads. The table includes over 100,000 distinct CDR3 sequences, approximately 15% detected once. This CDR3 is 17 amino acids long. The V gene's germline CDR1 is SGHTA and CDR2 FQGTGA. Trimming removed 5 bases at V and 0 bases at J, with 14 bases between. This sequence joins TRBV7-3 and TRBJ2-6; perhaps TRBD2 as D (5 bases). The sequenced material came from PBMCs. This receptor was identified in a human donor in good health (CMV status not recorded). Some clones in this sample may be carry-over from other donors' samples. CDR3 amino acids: CASSEGLVLSGANVLTF. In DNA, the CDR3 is TGTGCCAGCAGCGAAGGACTGGTCCTCTCTGGGGCCAACGTCCTGACTTTC.